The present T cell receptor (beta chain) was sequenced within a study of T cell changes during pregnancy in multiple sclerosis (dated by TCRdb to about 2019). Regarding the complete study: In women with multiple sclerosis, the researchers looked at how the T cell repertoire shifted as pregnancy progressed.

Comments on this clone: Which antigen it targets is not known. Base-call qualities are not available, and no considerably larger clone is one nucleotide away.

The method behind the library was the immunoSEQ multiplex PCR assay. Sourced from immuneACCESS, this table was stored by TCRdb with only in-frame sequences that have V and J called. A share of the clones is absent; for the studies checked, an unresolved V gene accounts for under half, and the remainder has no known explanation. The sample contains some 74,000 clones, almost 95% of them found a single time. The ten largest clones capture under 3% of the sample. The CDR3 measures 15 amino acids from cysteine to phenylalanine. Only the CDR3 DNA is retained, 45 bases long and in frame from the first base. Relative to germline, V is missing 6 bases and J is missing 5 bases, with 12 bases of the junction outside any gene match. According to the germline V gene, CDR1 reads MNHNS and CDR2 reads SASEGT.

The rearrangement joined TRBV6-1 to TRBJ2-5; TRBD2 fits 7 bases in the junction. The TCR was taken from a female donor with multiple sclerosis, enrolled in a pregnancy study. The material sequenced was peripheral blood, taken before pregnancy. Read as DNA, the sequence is TGTGCCAGCAGGGGGAGTGGCGGGAGACGGGAGACCCAGTACTTC. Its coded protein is CASRGSGGRRETQYF.